The 25 T cell receptor beta chains given below trace back to one sample, sequenced in a study of T cell responses to AZD1222 COVID-19 vaccine. Sequencing was performed with immunoSEQ multiplex PCR; in TCRdb, only in-frame clones are kept and a portion is missing. The sample comprises about 140,000 clones, more than 90% of which are singletons, and approximately 4.8% rests with the top ten. Specimen: peripheral blood, collected on day 0 of AZD1222 vaccination. The receptors were gathered from an adult in good health.

The chain links TRBV4-1 to TRBJ2-7, with D perhaps TRBD1 (6 bases). Germline V gives CDR1 MGHRA, CDR2 YSYEKL. V was clipped by 1 base and J by 7 bases, with 17 bases between them. The CDR3 spans 15 residues. CDR3 bases: TGCGCCAGCAGCCAAGCCTGGACAGAAACAAGAGAGCAGTACTTC. It encodes CASSQAWTETREQYF.

This chain uses TRBV7-8 with TRBJ2-1; the D gene is possibly TRBD2 (7 bases). There are 14 residues in the CDR3. Germline V lookup: CDR1 SGHVS, CDR2 FQNEAQ. Trimming removed 5 bases from V and 6 bases from J, with 14 bases in between. The CDR3 region is CASSGRGAVNEQFF. The CDR3 DNA reads TGTGCCAGCAGCGGCCGGGGGGCCGTCAATGAGCAGTTCTTC.

CDR3 residues: CASSYTTGNSPLHF. CDR3 DNA sequence: TGTGCCAGCAGTTATACCACAGGGAACTCACCCCTCCACTTT. The rearrangement joins TRBV6-6 to TRBJ1-6; perhaps TRBD1 as D (6 bases). The V end was cut by 3 bases, the J end by 10 bases, with 13 bases between. CDR1 MNHNY and CDR2 SVGAGI come from the germline V gene (reference sequence). The CDR3 is 14 residues long.

This clone was counted once. The V call is TRBV5-6, the J call TRBJ1-1; 8 bases match TRBD1. From germline, CDR1 is SGHDT and CDR2 YYEEEE. V shed 2 bases and J 11 bases; nucleotides not matched to a gene: 11. The CDR3 extends over 14 amino acids. CDR3 DNA: TGTGCCAGCAGCTTCGGGACAGGAAACACTGTCGCTTTCTTT. Its protein product is CASSFGTGNTVAFF.

The V call is TRBV9, the J call TRBJ1-6, with a weak D call TRBD1 (5 bases). Germline V gives CDR1 SGDLS, CDR2 YYNGEE. Trimming removed 3 bases from V and 10 bases from J, with 14 bases in between. The CDR3 runs to 14 residues. The CDR3, as DNA: TGTGCCAGCAGCGGATTCGGGGGATTCTCACCCCTCCACTTT. Residues: CASSGFGGFSPLHF.

The chain has TRBV7-2 and TRBJ1-2; 11 nucleotides agree with TRBD1. Germline CDR1 is SGHTA and CDR2 is FQGNSA. The CDR3 loop spans 16 amino acids. V trimming: 8 bases; J trimming: 1 base; junction bases outside the gene matches: 9. In DNA form, the CDR3 reads TGTGCCAGCGAGGGGACAGGGGGATCCTTTAACTATGGCTACACCTTC. It is translated as CASEGTGGSFNYGYTF. Variable domain in full (rest from reference TRBV7-2 and TRBJ1-2): GAGVSQSPSNKVTEKGKDVELRCDPISGHTALYWYRQSLGQGLEFLIYFQGNSAPDKSGLPSDRFSAERTGGSVSTLTIQRTQQEDSAVYLCASEGTGGSFNYGYTFGSGTRLTVV.

The CDR3 sequence: CASSSGTGGGGYGYTF. In nucleotides, the CDR3 is TGTGCCAGCAGTTCCGGGACAGGGGGCGGCGGGTATGGCTACACCTTC. This rearrangement joins TRBV28 to TRBJ1-2; 12 nucleotides line up with TRBD1. Germline-derived CDR1 and CDR2 are MDHEN and SYDVKM. Trimming at V came to 4 bases and at J to 5 bases, leaving 8 bases not matched to a gene. This CDR3 has 16 amino acids.

This sequence joins TRBV9 and TRBJ2-7; 10 bases are a match to TRBD2. Germline V lookup: CDR1 SGDLS, CDR2 YYNGEE. The CDR3 runs to 14 residues. The ends lost 0 bases at V and 3 bases at J; junction bases unmatched: 0. CDR3: CASSVVAGGYEQYF. The CDR3 nucleotides are TGTGCCAGCAGCGTAGTAGCGGGGGGCTACGAGCAGTACTTC.

The V call is TRBV7-8, the J call TRBJ2-1; no firm D call. Trimming removed 1 base from V and 0 bases from J, with 7 bases in between. This CDR3 contains 15 residues. CDR1 and CDR2 from the germline V gene are SGHVS and FQNEAQ. The CDR3 coding sequence is TGTGCCAGCAGCTTAGACAGCCTCTCCTACAATGAGCAGTTCTTC. As protein: CASSLDSLSYNEQFF.

The rearrangement joins TRBV11-2 to TRBJ1-6; a weak D match, TRBD1 (5 bases). CDR3 length: 14 amino acids. With 4 bases removed from V and 6 bases from J, the gap between germline ends came to 10 bases. Germline-derived CDR1 and CDR2 are SGHAT and FQNNGV. CDR3 sequence reads: CASSSRQSNSPLHF. The CDR3 DNA reads TGTGCCAGCAGCTCGAGACAGTCTAATTCACCCCTCCACTTT.

This clone was seen a few times. The gene calls are TRBV5-8 and TRBJ2-2; possibly TRBD1 for D (6 bases). V dropped 4 bases and J dropped 5 bases, with 9 bases sitting between them. Germline lookup yields CDR1 SGHTS and CDR2 YDEGEE. This CDR3 spans 13 amino acids. This CDR3 is CASSRQETGELFF. For the CDR3, the DNA is TGTGCCAGCAGCCGACAGGAGACCGGGGAGCTGTTTTTT.

The V gene is TRBV2, the J gene TRBJ1-1, with a possible D match to TRBD1 (5 bases). Germline CDR1 is SNHLY and CDR2 is FYNNEI. V was shortened by 8 bases and J by 1 base, with 14 bases between the two germline ends. CDR3 size: 14 residues. Written as DNA, the CDR3 is TGTGCCAGCGGTCGGCAGGGTGCGAACACTGAAGCTTTCTTT. Protein product: CASGRQGANTEAFF.

In DNA form, the CDR3 reads TGTGCCAGCAGCCGCGCTTACGAGCAGTACTTC. Translating it yields CASSRAYEQYF. This chain connects TRBV21-1 to TRBJ2-7; TRBD2, the table's D call, lacks a check against the DNA. TRBV21-1 constitutes a pseudogene. This CDR3 is 11 amino acids long.

This chain connects TRBV28 to TRBJ1-2; a weak D match, TRBD1 (6 bases). V dropped 3 bases and J dropped 8 bases, with 16 bases sitting between them. Germline V CDR1 and CDR2: MDHEN, SYDVKM. The CDR3 has 14 residues. The CDR3, as DNA: TGTGCCAGCAGTTTTCCCGTCGGGGGCTGGGGCTACACCTTC. Residues: CASSFPVGGWGYTF.

The chain employs TRBV28 and TRBJ1-4; D gene uncertain. CDR1 MDHEN and CDR2 SYDVKM come from the germline V gene. V was shortened by 6 bases and J by 10 bases, with 18 bases between the two germline ends. The CDR3 runs 14 residues. This CDR3 reads CASREGTSTGKLFF. The CDR3 nucleotides read TGTGCCAGCAGGGAGGGCACCTCGACTGGAAAACTGTTTTTT.

The chain joins TRBV11-2 to TRBJ1-3; 7 bases align to TRBD1. Germline lookup yields CDR1 SGHAT and CDR2 FQNNGV. CDR3 length equals 14 residues. V lost 5 bases to trimming and J lost 3 bases; unmatched junction nucleotides: 4. For the CDR3, the DNA is TGTGCCAGCAGCGAGGGGGCTTTTGGAAACACCATATATTTT. This gives the protein CASSEGAFGNTIYF.

The chain links TRBV7-2 to TRBJ2-1; possibly TRBD2 for D (6 bases). Germline CDR1 reads SGHTA; CDR2 reads FQGNSA. The CDR3 spans 14 residues. Trimming shortened V by 0 bases and J by 10 bases, and 13 bases separated the two germline ends. CDR3 sequence (DNA): TGTGCCAGCAGCTTAGCCGGGAGAATCACCGAGCAGTTCTTC. It specifies CASSLAGRITEQFF.

This chain connects TRBV5-4 to TRBJ1-4, with 9 bases fitting TRBD1. The V and J ends lost 0 bases and 10 bases, in that order; junction bases with no gene match: 10. CDR1 is SGHNT, CDR2 YYREEE, per germline (reference sequence). This CDR3 has 16 residues. CDR3 nucleotides: TGTGCCAGCAGCTTGGAGGGGGGACAGGGTCAGGGAAAACTGTTTTTT. Protein: CASSLEGGQGQGKLFF.

The genes are TRBV6-5 and TRBJ1-6; 7 positions agree with TRBD1. V gave up 10 bases and J gave up 5 bases; unmatched junction bases: 5. The CDR3 extends over 13 amino acids. Germline CDR1 is MNHEY and CDR2 is SVGAGI. The DNA for the CDR3 is TGTGCCACTGCGGGACAGCATAATTCACCCCTCCACTTT. It encodes CATAGQHNSPLHF.

The J gene is TRBJ2-7, the V gene TRBV4-1, with D perhaps matching TRBD2 (6 bases). Trimming cost V 1 base and J 3 bases, with 13 bases left between them. CDR1 and CDR2 (germline): MGHRA, YSYEKL. This CDR3 is built from 15 residues. CDR3 sequence reads: CASSQGREPGYEQYF. The DNA for the CDR3 is TGCGCCAGCAGCCAAGGCCGGGAGCCCGGCTACGAGCAGTACTTC.

This clone was counted between two and nine times. This chain uses TRBV10-1 with TRBJ1-2; the D is unclear. Germline V gene data show CDR1 as WNHNN and CDR2 as SYGVQD (reference sequence). CDR3 length: 13 amino acids. V lost 5 bases and J 5 bases, leaving 12 bases between the germline ends. As DNA, the CDR3 is TGCGCCAGCAGTCCTACTGACCGGTATGGCTACACCTTC. Amino acid sequence: CASSPTDRYGYTF.

The rearrangement uses TRBV15 and TRBJ2-7, with D possibly being TRBD2 (5 bases). V was cut by 2 bases and J by 7 bases, with 15 bases left in between. Germline values: CDR1 LNHNV, CDR2 YYDKDF (reference sequence). The CDR3 consists of 14 residues. The CDR3 DNA sequence: TGTGCCACCAGCAGATCTTCGGGGTTAGATGAGCAGTACTTC. Protein sequence: CATSRSSGLDEQYF. The whole variable domain, filled in from reference TRBV15 and TRBJ2-7, reads DAMVIQNPRYQVTQFGKPVTLSCSQTLNHNVMYWYQQKSSQAPKLLFHYYDKDFNNEADTPDNFQSRRPNTSFCFLDIRSPGLGDTAMYLCATSRSSGLDEQYFGPGTRLTVT.

The J gene is TRBJ2-7, the V gene TRBV7-6, with D tentatively TRBD1 or TRBD2 (5 bases each). This CDR3 has 15 amino acids. Trimming pared 5 bases from V and 6 bases from J, leaving 20 bases between. Germline V lookup: CDR1 SGHVS, CDR2 FNYEAQ. CDR3: CASSRGPREGSEQYF. The DNA for the CDR3 is TGTGCCAGCAGCCGCGGTCCCAGGGAAGGGAGCGAGCAGTACTTC.

The chain employs TRBV11-3 and TRBJ2-3; no firm D call. Germline CDR1 reads SGHNT; CDR2 reads YENEEA. The CDR3 is 13 amino acids. V lost 1 base and J lost 5, with 7 bases in between. The chain's CDR3 is CASSLVVGDTQYF. CDR3 DNA: TGTGCCAGCAGCTTAGTAGTTGGAGATACGCAGTATTTT.

This chain links TRBV5-4 with TRBJ2-1; TRBD2 aligns across 7 bases. V shed 5 bases, J shed 3 bases, and the junction held 8 bases outside the gene matches. The CDR3 extends over 15 amino acids. Germline V CDR1 and CDR2: SGHNT, YYREEE (reference sequence). The CDR3 DNA follows: TGTGCCAGCAGGTCGACCGAGCGGGACTACAATGAGCAGTTCTTC. Translation gives CASRSTERDYNEQFF.